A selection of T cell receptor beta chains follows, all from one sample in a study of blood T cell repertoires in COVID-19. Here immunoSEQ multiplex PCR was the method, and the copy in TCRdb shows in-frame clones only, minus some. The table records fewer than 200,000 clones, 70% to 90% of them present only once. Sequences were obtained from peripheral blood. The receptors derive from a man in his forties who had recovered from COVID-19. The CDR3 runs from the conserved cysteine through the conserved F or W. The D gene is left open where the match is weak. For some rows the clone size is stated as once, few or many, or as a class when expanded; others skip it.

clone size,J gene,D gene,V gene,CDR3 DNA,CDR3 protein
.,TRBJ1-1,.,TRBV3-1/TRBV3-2,TGTGCCAGCAGCCCCCAGGGGCGGGACACTGAAGCTTTCTTT,CASSPQGRDTEAFF
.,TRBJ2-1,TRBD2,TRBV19,TGTGCCAGTAGTTTGGCTAGCGGCAAGTTAGTGGAGTTCTTC,CASSLASGKLVEFF
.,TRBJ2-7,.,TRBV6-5,TGTGCCAGCAAAGGGAGGCGCTACGAGCAGTACTTC,CASKGRRYEQYF
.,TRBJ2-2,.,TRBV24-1,TGTGCCACCAGTGCTCCGACCGGGTCCGCGAACACCGGGGAGCTGTTTTTT,CATSAPTGSANTGELFF
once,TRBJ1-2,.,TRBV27,TGTGCCAGCAGTATAACACAGGGAGACTATGGCTACACCTTC,CASSITQGDYGYTF
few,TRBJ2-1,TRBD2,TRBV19,TGTGCCAGTAGTATAGGAGCGGGAGGCCCCTACAATGAGCAGTTCTTC,CASSIGAGGPYNEQFF
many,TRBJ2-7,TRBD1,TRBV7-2,TGTGCCAGCAGCCCCTCCAAGGGGGCCCCCTACGAGCAGTACTTC,CASSPSKGAPYEQYF
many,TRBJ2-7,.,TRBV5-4,TGTGCCAGCAGCTTGAGGACGGGATCCTACGAGCAGTACTTC,CASSLRTGSYEQYF
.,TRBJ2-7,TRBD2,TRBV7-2,TGTGCCAGCAGCTTAGTTGCGGGGGGGGCTTACGAGCAGTACTTC,CASSLVAGGAYEQYF
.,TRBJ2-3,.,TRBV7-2,TGTGCCAGCAGCTTAGGGTCGTGGGAGGGCACAGATACGCAGTATTTT,CASSLGSWEGTDTQYF
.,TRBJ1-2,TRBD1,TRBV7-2,TGTGCCAGCAGCGACCCGACAGGGAGTGGTGGCTACACCTTC,CASSDPTGSGGYTF
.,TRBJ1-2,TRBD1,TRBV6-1,TGTGCCAGCAGTGAACCCAGGACAGGGGGCTATGGCTACACCTTC,CASSEPRTGGYGYTF
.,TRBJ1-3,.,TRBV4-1,TGCGCCAGCAGCCAAGACCTCACAGGTTACTCTGGAAACACCATATATTTT,CASSQDLTGYSGNTIYF
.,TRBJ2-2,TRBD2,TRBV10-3,TGTGCCATCAGTGTGCAAGCGGGAGGGCCCTCGGCCGGGGAGCTGTTTTTT,CAISVQAGGPSAGELFF
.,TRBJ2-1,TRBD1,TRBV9,TGTGCCAGCAGCGTAGGTTTCCAGGGGGCCTACAATGAGCAGTTCTTC,CASSVGFQGAYNEQFF
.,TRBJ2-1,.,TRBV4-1,TGCGCCAGCAGCCAAGAAGGGGCCGCTAGGTACAATGAGCAGTTCTTC,CASSQEGAARYNEQFF
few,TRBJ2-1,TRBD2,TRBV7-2,TGTGCCAGCAGCTTAAGGGGGGCTAGCGGGATTCCGTCCTACAATGAGCAGTTCTTC,CASSLRGASGIPSYNEQFF
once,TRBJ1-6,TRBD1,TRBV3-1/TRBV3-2,TGTGCCAGCAGGGTCTCGGGACAGGGGAATAATTCACCCCTCCACTTT,CASRVSGQGNNSPLHF
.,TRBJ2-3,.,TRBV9,TGTGCCAGCAGCGTAGCTAGCACAGATACGCAGTATTTT,CASSVASTDTQYF
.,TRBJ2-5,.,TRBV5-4,TGTGCCAGCAGCTTGGAGGGGCCAGAGACCCAGTACTTC,CASSLEGPETQYF
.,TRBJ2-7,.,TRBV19,TGTGCCAGTAGTATACAGGGGTGGGGATCCTACGAGCAGTACTTC,CASSIQGWGSYEQYF
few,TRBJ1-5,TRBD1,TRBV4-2,TGTGCCAGCAGCCCCGGACAGGGCAATCAGCCCCAGCATTTT,CASSPGQGNQPQHF
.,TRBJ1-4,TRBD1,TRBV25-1,TGTGCCAGCAGTCCTCCGGGACAGGGAAAAACTAATGAAAAACTGTTTTTT,CASSPPGQGKTNEKLFF
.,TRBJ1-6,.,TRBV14,TGTGCCAGCAGCCAAGCAAGGACAGTGGGTAGCTCCTATAATTCACCCCTCCACTTT,CASSQARTVGSSYNSPLHF
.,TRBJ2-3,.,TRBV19,TGTGCCAGTAGTATAGGCGGGCAGCGCACAGATACGCAGTATTTT,CASSIGGQRTDTQYF
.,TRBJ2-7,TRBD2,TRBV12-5,TGTGCTAGTGGTTGGGAGCGGGGTCCCTACGAGCAGTACTTC,CASGWERGPYEQYF
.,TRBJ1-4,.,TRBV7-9,TGTGCCAGCAGCTTAACTGCCCAGGGTGGTGAAAAACTGTTTTTT,CASSLTAQGGEKLFF
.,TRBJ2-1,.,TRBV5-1,TGCGCCAGCAGCTTGATACCCGGCGGGGAGCAGTTCTTC,CASSLIPGGEQFF
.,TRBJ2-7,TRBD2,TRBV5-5,TGTGCCAGCAGCCCCTTCGGTACTAGCGGGAGCTCCTACGAGCAGTACTTC,CASSPFGTSGSSYEQYF
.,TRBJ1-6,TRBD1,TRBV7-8,TGTGCCAGCAGCTTCTTGACCCAGGGGGATTCACCCCTCCACTTT,CASSFLTQGDSPLHF
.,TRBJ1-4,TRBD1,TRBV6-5,TGTGCCAGCCGACAGGGAGATAAGGAAAAACTGTTTTTT,CASRQGDKEKLFF
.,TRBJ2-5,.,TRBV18,TGTGCCAGCTCACCGGGACTCCAAGAGACCCAGTACTTC,CASSPGLQETQYF
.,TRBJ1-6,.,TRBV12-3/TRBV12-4,TGTGCCAGCAGTTTGTTTGAGAGCTCACCCCTCCACTTT,CASSLFESSPLHF
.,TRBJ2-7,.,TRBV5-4,TGTGCCAGCAGCTTGGACGCGATCGAGCAGTACTTC,CASSLDAIEQYF
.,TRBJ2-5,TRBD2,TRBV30,TGTGCCTGGACCCCCGGGACTAGTTTACGGGAGACCCAGTACTTC,CAWTPGTSLRETQYF
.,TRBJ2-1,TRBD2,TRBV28,TGTGCCAGCCTAGCGGGAGTCTACAATGAGCAGTTCTTC,CASLAGVYNEQFF
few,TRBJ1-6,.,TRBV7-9,TGTGCCAGCAGCGGCGGGGAAAGAGGAGTTAATTCACCCCTCCACTTT,CASSGGERGVNSPLHF
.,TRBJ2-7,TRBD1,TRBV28,TGTGCCAGCACCCGGGACAGGGGGATTAGGGAGCAGTACTTC,CASTRDRGIREQYF
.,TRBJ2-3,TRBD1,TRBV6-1,TGTGCCAGCAGTGATTGGGGGGACAGGGATACGCAGTATTTT,CASSDWGDRDTQYF
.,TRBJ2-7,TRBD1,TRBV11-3,TGTGCCAGCAGCCGGGACAGGGTGAGCGAGCAGTACTTC,CASSRDRVSEQYF
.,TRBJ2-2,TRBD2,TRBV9,TGTGCCAGCAGCGTCGGGGGGGTGAACACCGGGGAGCTGTTTTTT,CASSVGGVNTGELFF
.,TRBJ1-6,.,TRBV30,TGTGCCTGGAGTACCCACCAGGATTCACCCCTCCACTTT,CAWSTHQDSPLHF